These 12 T cell receptor beta chains were all obtained from the same sample, sequenced in a study of neoadjuvant nivolumab and ipilimumab in lung cancer. Sequencing used immunoSEQ multiplex PCR; TCRdb keeps in-frame clones, though not all of them. This table holds 15,000 to 20,000 clones, 70% to 80% found once. The material sequenced was tumor tissue, taken after neoadjuvant nivolumab, alone or with ipilimumab, at or shortly before surgery. The receptors derive from an adult with non-small cell lung cancer.

The rearrangement joins TRBV5-1 to TRBJ1-1; no clear D. V gave up 5 bases and J gave up 0 bases, with 11 bases separating them. The CDR3 has 14 amino acids. CDR1 is SGHRS and CDR2 is YFSETQ in the germline V gene. The CDR3 is CASSRNVMNTEAFF. The CDR3 coding sequence is TGCGCCAGCAGTCGAAACGTAATGAACACTGAAGCTTTCTTT.

The V call is TRBV7-2, the J call TRBJ1-3, with D unclear. The CDR3 consists of 11 residues. The V gene's germline CDR1 is SGHTA and CDR2 FQGNSA. Trimming stripped 1 base from V and 5 bases from J, with 0 bases between. The CDR3 DNA reads TGTGCCAGCAGCTTAGGAAACACCATATATTTT. It translates to CASSLGNTIYF.

This sequence joins TRBV5-6 and TRBJ2-7; the D is unclear. Germline CDR1 is SGHDT and CDR2 is YYEEEE. Trimming left V 0 bases short and J 7 bases short, with 5 bases between. The CDR3 consists of 11 residues. CDR3 in amino acids: CASSLALEQYF. The CDR3 nucleotides are TGTGCCAGCAGCTTGGCGCTTGAGCAGTACTTC.

The chain joins TRBV5-1 to TRBJ2-7; 8 bases agree with TRBD1. Germline lookup yields CDR1 SGHRS and CDR2 YFSETQ. The CDR3 is 12 residues long. With 3 bases clipped from V and 6 bases from J, the junction kept 2 bases outside the gene matches. The CDR3 DNA is TGCGCCAGCAGCTGGACAGGGCCCGAGCAGTACTTC. This sequence encodes CASSWTGPEQYF. Together with reference TRBV5-1 and TRBJ2-7, the CDR3 gives the full variable domain: KAGVTQTPRYLIKTRGQQVTLSCSPISGHRSVSWYQQTPGQGLQFLFEYFSETQRNKGNFPGRFSGRQFSNSRSEMNVSTLELGDSALYLCASSWTGPEQYFGPGTRLTVT.

The chain uses TRBV6-6 and TRBJ1-4, with D perhaps matching TRBD1 (5 bases). Germline V lookup: CDR1 MNHNY, CDR2 SVGAGI (reference sequence). Trimming shortened V by 6 bases and J by 3 bases, and 11 bases separated the two germline ends. CDR3 length: 14 residues. This chain's CDR3 is CASSLGVANEKLFF. The CDR3 DNA follows: TGTGCCAGCAGCCTGGGGGTGGCTAATGAAAAACTGTTTTTT.

V gene TRBV5-1 combines with J gene TRBJ1-6; 7 bases are a match to TRBD1. The CDR3 is 16 residues long. Trimming at V came to 0 bases and at J to 11 bases, leaving 11 bases not matched to a gene. Germline CDR1 and CDR2: SGHRS and YFSETQ. CDR3 sequence reads: CASSLAAGGGRAPLHF. Written as DNA, the CDR3 is TGCGCCAGCAGCTTGGCGGCAGGGGGTGGTAGGGCACCCCTCCACTTT.

V gene TRBV7-2 combines with J gene TRBJ1-4; D possibly corresponds to TRBD1 (6 bases). CDR3 size: 13 residues. Germline V gene data show CDR1 as SGHTA and CDR2 as FQGNSA. Trimming shortened V by 4 bases and J by 5 bases, and 8 bases separated the two germline ends. CDR3 sequence reads: CASSSGTNEKLFF. The DNA for the CDR3 is TGTGCCAGCAGCTCCGGGACAAATGAAAAACTGTTTTTT.

V and J are TRBV9 and TRBJ2-1; D is ambiguous. The germline gives CDR1 SGDLS, CDR2 YYNGEE. Trimming shortened V by 5 bases and J by 2 bases, and 8 bases separated the two germline ends. The CDR3 sequence is 13 residues long. The CDR3 is CASSFDPYNEQFF. The CDR3 nucleotides read TGTGCCAGCAGTTTTGACCCCTACAATGAGCAGTTCTTC.

This clone occurred a few times. The chain carries TRBV13 and TRBJ2-5; 9 positions agree with TRBD2. V dropped 2 bases and J dropped 2; count of bases not matched to a gene: 6. Germline V gives CDR1 PRHDT, CDR2 FYEKMQ (reference sequence). The CDR3 has 16 residues. CDR3 sequence (DNA): TGTGCCAGCAGCTTAAGGGCTAGCGGGGATCAAGAGACCCAGTACTTC. It encodes CASSLRASGDQETQYF. Supplemented by reference TRBV13 and TRBJ2-5, the full variable domain reads AAGVIQSPRHLIKEKRETATLKCYPIPRHDTVYWYQQGPGQDPQFLISFYEKMQSDKGSIPDRFSAQQFSDYHSELNMSSLELGDSALYFCASSLRASGDQETQYFGPGTRLLVL.

This clone came up a few times. J is TRBJ2-7 and V is TRBV7-6, with a weak D call TRBD2 (6 bases). Germline CDR1 is SGHVS and CDR2 is FNYEAQ. The CDR3 covers 14 residues. Trimming removed 5 bases at V and 5 bases at J, with 16 bases between. Written as DNA, the CDR3 is TGTGCCAGCAGCGCAGCCGGGACTGAAGACGAGCAGTACTTC. Translated: CASSAAGTEDEQYF.

CDR3 nucleotide sequence: TGTGCCAGCAGCCCGGGACAGGGGGCAGGTGAGCAGTTCTTC. Encoded protein: CASSPGQGAGEQFF. The genes are TRBV7-9 and TRBJ2-1; 12 bases agree with TRBD1. Germline CDR1 reads SEHNR; CDR2 reads FQNEAQ (reference sequence). V lost 5 bases and J lost 9; bases outside the gene matches: 5. This CDR3 spans 14 amino acids.

The rearrangement links TRBV18 to TRBJ2-5; D is uncertain. From germline, CDR1 is KGHSH and CDR2 LQKENI. V was trimmed by 5 bases and J by 1 base, leaving 2 bases between them. The CDR3 length is 11 residues. CDR3 amino acids: CASSFQETQYF. The CDR3 nucleotides read TGTGCCAGCTCATTCCAAGAGACCCAGTACTTC. The complete variable domain, with remaining parts taken from reference TRBV18 and TRBJ2-5, reads NAGVMQNPRHLVRRRGQEARLRCSPMKGHSHVYWYRQLPEEGLKFMVYLQKENIIDESGMPKERFSAEFPKEGPSILRIQQVVRGDSAAYFCASSFQETQYFGPGTRLLVL.